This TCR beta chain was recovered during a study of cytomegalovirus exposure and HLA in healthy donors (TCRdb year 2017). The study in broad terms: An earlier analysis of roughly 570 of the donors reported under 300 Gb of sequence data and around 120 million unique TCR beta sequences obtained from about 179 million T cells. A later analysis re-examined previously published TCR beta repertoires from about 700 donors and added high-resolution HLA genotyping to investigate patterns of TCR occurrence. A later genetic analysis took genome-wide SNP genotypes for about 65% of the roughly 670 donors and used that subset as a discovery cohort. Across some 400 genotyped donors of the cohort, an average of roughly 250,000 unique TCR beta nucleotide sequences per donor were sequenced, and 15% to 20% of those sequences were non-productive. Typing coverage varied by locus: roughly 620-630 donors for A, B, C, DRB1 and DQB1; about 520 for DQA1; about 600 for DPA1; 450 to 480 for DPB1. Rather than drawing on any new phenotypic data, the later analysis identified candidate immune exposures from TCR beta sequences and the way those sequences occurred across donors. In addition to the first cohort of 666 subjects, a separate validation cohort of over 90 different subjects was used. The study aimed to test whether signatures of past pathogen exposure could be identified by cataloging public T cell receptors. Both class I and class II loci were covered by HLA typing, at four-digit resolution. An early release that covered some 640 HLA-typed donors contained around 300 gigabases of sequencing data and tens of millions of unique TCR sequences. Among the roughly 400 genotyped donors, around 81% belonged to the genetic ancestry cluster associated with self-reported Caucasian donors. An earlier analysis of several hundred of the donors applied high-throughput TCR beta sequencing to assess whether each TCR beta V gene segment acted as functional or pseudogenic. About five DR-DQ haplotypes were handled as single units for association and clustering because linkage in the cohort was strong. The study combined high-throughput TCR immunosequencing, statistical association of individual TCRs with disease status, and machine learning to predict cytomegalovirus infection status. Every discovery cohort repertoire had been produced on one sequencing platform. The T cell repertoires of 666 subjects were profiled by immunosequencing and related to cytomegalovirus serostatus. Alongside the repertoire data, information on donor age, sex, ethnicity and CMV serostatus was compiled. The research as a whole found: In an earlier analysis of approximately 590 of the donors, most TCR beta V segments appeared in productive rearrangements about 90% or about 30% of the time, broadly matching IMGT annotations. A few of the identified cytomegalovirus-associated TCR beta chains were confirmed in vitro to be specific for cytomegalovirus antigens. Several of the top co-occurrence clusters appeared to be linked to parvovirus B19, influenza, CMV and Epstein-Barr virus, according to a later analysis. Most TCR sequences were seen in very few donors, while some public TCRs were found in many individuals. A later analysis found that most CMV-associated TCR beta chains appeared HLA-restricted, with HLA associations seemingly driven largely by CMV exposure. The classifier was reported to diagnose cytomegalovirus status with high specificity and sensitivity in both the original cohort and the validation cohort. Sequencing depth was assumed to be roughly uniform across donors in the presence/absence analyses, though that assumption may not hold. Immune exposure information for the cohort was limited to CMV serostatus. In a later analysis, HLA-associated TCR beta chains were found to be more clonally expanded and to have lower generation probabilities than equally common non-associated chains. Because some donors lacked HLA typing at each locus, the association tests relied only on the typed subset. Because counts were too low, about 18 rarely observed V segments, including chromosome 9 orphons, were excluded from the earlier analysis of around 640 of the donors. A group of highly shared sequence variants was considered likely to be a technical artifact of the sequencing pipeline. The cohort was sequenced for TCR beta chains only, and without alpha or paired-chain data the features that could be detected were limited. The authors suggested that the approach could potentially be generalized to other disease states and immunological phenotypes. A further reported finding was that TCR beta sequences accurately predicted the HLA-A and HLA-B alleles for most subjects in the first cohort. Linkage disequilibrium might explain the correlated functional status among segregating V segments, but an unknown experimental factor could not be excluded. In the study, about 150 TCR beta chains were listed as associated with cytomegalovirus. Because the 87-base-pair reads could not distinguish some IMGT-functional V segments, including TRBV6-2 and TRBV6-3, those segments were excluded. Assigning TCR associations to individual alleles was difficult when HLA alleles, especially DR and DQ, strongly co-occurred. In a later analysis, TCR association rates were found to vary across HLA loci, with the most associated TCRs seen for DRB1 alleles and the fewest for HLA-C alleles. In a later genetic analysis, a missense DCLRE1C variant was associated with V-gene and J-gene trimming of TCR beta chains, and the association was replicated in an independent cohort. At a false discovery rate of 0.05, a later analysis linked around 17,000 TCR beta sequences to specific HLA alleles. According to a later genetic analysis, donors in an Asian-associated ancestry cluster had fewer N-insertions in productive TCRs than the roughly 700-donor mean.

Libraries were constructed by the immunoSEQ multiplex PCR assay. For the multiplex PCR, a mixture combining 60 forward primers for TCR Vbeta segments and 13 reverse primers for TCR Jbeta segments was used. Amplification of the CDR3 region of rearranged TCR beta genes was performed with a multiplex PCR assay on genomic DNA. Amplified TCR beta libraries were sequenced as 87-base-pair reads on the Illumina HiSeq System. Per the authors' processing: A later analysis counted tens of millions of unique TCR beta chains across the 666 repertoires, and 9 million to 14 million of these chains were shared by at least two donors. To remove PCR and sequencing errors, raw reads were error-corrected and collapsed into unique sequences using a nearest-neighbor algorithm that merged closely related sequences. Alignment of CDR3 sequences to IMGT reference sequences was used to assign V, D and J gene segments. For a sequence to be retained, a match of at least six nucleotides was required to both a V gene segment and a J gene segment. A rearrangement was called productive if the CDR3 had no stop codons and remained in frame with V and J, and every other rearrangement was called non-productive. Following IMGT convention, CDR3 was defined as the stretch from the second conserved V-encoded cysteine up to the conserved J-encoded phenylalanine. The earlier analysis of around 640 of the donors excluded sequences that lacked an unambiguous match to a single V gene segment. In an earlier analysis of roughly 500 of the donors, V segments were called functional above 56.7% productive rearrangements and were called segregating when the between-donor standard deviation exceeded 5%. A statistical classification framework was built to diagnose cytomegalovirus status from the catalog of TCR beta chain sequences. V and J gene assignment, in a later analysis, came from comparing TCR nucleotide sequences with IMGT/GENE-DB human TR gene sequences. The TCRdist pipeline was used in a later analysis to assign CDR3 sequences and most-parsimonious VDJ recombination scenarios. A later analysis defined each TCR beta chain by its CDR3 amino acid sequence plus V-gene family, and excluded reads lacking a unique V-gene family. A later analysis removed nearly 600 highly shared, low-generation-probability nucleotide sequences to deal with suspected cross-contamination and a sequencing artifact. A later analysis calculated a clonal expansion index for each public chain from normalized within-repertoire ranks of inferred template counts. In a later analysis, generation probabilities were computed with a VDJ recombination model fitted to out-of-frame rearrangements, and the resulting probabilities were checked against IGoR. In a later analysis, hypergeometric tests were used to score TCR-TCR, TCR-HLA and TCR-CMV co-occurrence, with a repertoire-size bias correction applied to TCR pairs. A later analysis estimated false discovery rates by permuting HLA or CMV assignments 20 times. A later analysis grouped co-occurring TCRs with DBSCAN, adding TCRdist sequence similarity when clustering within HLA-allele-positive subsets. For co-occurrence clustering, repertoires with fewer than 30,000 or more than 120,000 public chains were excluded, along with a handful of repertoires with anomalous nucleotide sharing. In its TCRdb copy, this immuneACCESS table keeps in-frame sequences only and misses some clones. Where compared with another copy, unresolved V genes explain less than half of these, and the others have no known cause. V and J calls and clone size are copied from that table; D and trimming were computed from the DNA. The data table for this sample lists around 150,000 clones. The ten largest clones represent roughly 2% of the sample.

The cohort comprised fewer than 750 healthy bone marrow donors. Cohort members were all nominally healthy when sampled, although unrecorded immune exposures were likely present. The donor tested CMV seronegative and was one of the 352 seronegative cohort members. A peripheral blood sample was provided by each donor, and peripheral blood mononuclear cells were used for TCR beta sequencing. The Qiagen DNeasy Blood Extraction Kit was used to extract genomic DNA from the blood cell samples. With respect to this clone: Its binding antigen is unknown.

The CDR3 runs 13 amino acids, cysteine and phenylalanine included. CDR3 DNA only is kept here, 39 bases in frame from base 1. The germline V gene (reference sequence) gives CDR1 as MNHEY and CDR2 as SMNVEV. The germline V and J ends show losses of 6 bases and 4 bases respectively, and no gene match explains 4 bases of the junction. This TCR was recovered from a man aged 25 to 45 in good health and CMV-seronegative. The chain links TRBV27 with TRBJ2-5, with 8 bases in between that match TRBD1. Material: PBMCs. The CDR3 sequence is CASRLTGGETQYF. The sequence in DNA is TGTGCCAGCAGGCTAACAGGGGGAGAGACCCAGTACTTC.